The clone carrying this TCR beta chain appeared once. This record comes from a study of blood T cell repertoires in COVID-19. Study details: Acute-phase and convalescent COVID-19 samples originated in the United States, Italy and Spain.

Original processing methods: By means of reference gene primer amplification, nucleated cell counts were estimated. Some clones are missing from TCRdb's copy, which holds only in-frame ones; the method was immunoSEQ multiplex PCR. V, J and clone size are taken as reported in that table, and D and trimming were inferred from the DNA itself. The data hold 160,000 or so clones, with approximately 85% observed a single time. The CDR3 covers 19 residues. The receptor comes from a middle-aged man with acute or convalescent COVID-19. The chain couples TRBV12-2 to TRBJ2-7; the table's D call TRBD2 went unverified against the DNA. TRBV12-2 is a recognized pseudogene. The sample was peripheral blood. CDR3 loop: CASRPLVTGLAGVSYEQYF. The CDR3 DNA follows: TGTGCAAGTCGCCCTCTCGTAACGGGACTAGCGGGCGTCTCCTACGAGCAGTACTTC.